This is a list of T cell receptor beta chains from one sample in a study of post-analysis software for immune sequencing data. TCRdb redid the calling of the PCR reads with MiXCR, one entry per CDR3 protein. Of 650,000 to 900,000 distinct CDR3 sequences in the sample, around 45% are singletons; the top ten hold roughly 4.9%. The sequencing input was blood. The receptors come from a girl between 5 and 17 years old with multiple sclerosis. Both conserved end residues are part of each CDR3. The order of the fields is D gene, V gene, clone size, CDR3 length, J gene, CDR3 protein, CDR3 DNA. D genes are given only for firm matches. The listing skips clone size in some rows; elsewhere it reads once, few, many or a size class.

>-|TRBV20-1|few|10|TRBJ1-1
CSARETEAFF
TGCAGTGCTAGAGAGACTGAAGCTTTCTTT
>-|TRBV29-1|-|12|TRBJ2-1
CSEGVGYNEQFF
TGCAGCGAGGGGGTGGGGTACAATGAGCAGTTCTTC
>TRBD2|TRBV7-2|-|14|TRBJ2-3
CASQSGSRTDAQYF
TGTGCCAGCCAGAGCGGGAGTAGGACAGATGCGCAGTATTTT
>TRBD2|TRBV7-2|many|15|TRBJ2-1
CASSPWGTSGGEQFF
TGTGCCAGCAGCCCGTGGGGGACTAGCGGTGGTGAGCAGTTCTTC
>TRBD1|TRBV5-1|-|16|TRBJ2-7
CASSTPDRAFSYEQYF
TGCGCCAGCAGCACTCCCGACAGGGCCTTCTCCTACGAGCAGTACTTC
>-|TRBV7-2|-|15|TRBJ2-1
CASSLATSAGLVQFF
TGTGCCAGCAGCTTAGCGACCTCAGCGGGTCTTGTGCAGTTCTTC
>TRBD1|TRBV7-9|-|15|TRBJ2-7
CASSLPGQGRDEQYF
TGTGCCAGCAGTCTACCCGGACAGGGGAGGGACGAGCAGTACTTC
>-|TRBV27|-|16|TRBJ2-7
CASSSNPPGMNYEQYF
TGTGCCAGCAGTTCGAATCCCCCGGGAATGAACTACGAGCAGTACTTC
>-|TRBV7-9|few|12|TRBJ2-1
CAGTAGGTEQFF
TGTGCCGGCACCGCGGGCGGGACTGAGCAGTTCTTC
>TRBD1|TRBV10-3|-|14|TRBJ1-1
CAINHRGEGTEAFF
TGTGCCATCAACCACAGGGGTGAGGGCACTGAAGCTTTCTTT
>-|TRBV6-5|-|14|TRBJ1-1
CASSYSRGNTEAFF
TGTGCCAGCAGTTACTCTAGGGGGAACACTGAAGCTTTCTTT
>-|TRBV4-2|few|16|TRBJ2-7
CASSQETTGPYYEQYF
TGTGCCAGCAGCCAAGAAACGACAGGACCCTACTACGAGCAGTACTTC
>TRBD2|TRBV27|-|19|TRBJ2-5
CASSLFAPETSGRRETQYF
TGTGCCAGCAGTTTATTTGCCCCTGAGACTAGCGGGAGACGGGAGACCCAGTACTTC
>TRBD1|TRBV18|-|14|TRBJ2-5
CASSTDRGRDTQYF
TGTGCCAGCTCGACCGACAGGGGGCGTGATACCCAGTACTTC
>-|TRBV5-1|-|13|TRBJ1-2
CASSFDNNYGYTF
TGCGCCAGCAGCTTTGACAATAACTATGGCTACACCTTC
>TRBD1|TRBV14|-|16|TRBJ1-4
CASSLMGQGAGEKLFF
TGTGCCAGCAGCCTAATGGGACAGGGCGCGGGTGAAAAACTGTTTTTT
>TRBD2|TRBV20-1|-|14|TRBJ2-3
CSATLAGFTDTQYF
TGCAGTGCCACCCTAGCGGGGTTCACAGATACGCAGTATTTT
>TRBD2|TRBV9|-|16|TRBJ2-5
CASSSDSGDFQETQYF
TGTGCCAGCAGCTCCGATAGCGGGGACTTTCAAGAGACCCAGTACTTC
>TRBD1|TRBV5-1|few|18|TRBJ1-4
CASSSTGSSSLTNEKLFF
TGCGCCAGCAGCTCGACAGGGTCTTCTTCCCTAACTAATGAAAAACTGTTTTTT
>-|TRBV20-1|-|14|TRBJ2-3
CSARERVLRDTQYF
TGCAGTGCTAGAGAGCGGGTACTGCGCGATACGCAGTATTTT
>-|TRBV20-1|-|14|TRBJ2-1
CSARDSGAQETQFF
TGCAGTGCTAGAGATTCGGGGGCCCAAGAGACCCAGTTCTTC
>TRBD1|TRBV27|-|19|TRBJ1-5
CASSPWGTGDPYRNQPQHF
TGTGCCAGCAGTCCCTGGGGGACAGGGGACCCATATAGAAATCAGCCCCAGCATTTT
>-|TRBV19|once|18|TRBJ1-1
CASSSYRQGTKTNTEAFF
TGTGCCAGTAGTTCCTACAGGCAGGGGACGAAAACGAACACTGAAGCTTTCTTT
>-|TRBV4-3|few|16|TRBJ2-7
CASSQDWPAYPYEQYF
TGCGCCAGCAGCCAAGATTGGCCAGCGTATCCCTACGAGCAGTACTTC
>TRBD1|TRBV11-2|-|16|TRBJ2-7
CASSLEGQGMAYEQYF
TGTGCCAGCAGCTTAGAAGGACAGGGGATGGCCTACGAGCAGTACTTC
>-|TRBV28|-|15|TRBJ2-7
CASSAWGGSGDEQYF
TGTGCCAGCAGCGCCTGGGGCGGCTCTGGGGACGAGCAGTACTTC
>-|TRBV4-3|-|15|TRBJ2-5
CASSQSATGQETQYF
TGCGCCAGCAGCCAATCCGCGACAGGCCAAGAGACCCAGTACTTC
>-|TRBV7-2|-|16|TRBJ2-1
CASSLSGSAGDNEQFF
TGTGCCAGCAGCTTAAGTGGGAGCGCTGGAGACAATGAGCAGTTCTTC
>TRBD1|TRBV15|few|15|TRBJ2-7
CATSDERTGPYEQYF
TGTGCCACCAGCGATGAAAGGACAGGTCCCTACGAGCAGTACTTC
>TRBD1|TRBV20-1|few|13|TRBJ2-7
CSAREGQGHEQYF
TGCAGTGCTAGAGAGGGACAGGGGCACGAGCAGTACTTC
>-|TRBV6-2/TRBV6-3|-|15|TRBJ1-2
CASTNTGARERGYTF
TGTGCCAGCACGAACACAGGCGCTAGGGAGAGAGGCTACACCTTC
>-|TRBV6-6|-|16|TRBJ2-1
CASRIPGPPANNEQFF
TGTGCCAGCAGGATCCCCGGGCCCCCAGCAAACAATGAGCAGTTCTTC
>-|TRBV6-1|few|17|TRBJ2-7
CASSPVVVVAEFYEQYF
TGTGCCAGCAGCCCCGTGGTTGTTGTAGCGGAGTTCTACGAGCAGTACTTC
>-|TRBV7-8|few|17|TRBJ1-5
CASSLRDPPGGNQPQHF
TGTGCCAGCAGCTTGAGAGATCCCCCGGGGGGCAATCAGCCCCAGCATTTT